These 30 T cell receptor beta chains were sequenced from one sample in a study of shared clonotypes between healthy human individuals. Here immunoSEQ multiplex PCR was the method, and the copy in TCRdb shows in-frame clones only, minus some. The table records 2.5 million or so clones, more than 90% of them present only once. The sample consisted of naive CD4+ T cells sorted from blood. The subset here: CD45RA+ positively selected. The source of these receptors is a man between 18 and 35 years old in good health.

The CDR3, as DNA: TGTGCCAGCAGCTGCAAGAAGGTTGTCCCCCGGGGGCTTCCAGAGACCCAGTACTTC. This encodes CASSCKKVVPRGLPETQYF. The rearrangement joins TRBV21-1 to TRBJ2-5. TRBV21-1 is a listed pseudogene. The CDR3 loop spans 19 amino acids.

The J gene is TRBJ2-5, the V gene TRBV28; either TRBD1 or TRBD2 may fit D (7 bases each). V was cut by 2 bases and J by 6 bases, with 16 bases left in between. This CDR3 comprises 15 residues. Germline V gene sequence: CDR1 MDHEN, CDR2 SYDVKM. The CDR3 spells CASSLPQGEGKTQYF. The CDR3, as DNA: TGTGCCAGCAGTTTACCCCAGGGGGAGGGAAAGACCCAGTACTTC. The full variable domain, completed using reference TRBV28 and TRBJ2-5, is DVKVTQSSRYLVKRTGEKVFLECVQDMDHENMFWYRQDPGLGLRLIYFSYDVKMKEKGDIPEGYSVSREKKERFSLILESASTNQTSMYLCASSLPQGEGKTQYFGPGTRLLVL.

This clone was seen a single time. The chain uses TRBV6-6 and TRBJ1-1; no clear D. V was trimmed by 2 bases and J by 4 bases, leaving 17 bases between them. The CDR3 sequence is 16 residues long. The V gene's germline CDR1 is MNHNY and CDR2 SVGAGI (reference sequence). CDR3 protein: CASSYLAVTKGTEAFF. Here the CDR3 DNA reads TGTGCCAGCAGTTACCTCGCAGTTACTAAGGGCACTGAAGCTTTCTTT.

V and J are TRBV2 and TRBJ1-1; no clear D. CDR3 length: 16 residues. CDR1 and CDR2 (germline): SNHLY, FYNNEI. Between the trimmed V and J ends, which lost 1 base and 1 base, there was a span of 13 bases. The CDR3: CASSEDPWRRNTEAFF. For the CDR3, the DNA is TGTGCCAGCAGTGAAGACCCTTGGAGGCGGAACACTGAAGCTTTCTTT.

The chain joins TRBV10-3 to TRBJ2-7; 9 positions agree with TRBD1. V trimming: 3 bases; J trimming: 6 bases; junction bases outside the gene matches: 3. Germline V gene data show CDR1 as ENHRY and CDR2 as SYGVKD. The CDR3 loop spans 13 amino acids. CDR3 nucleotides: TGTGCCATCAGTGAAAGACAGGGGGGCGAGCAGTACTTC. Its translation is CAISERQGGEQYF.

This chain joins TRBV2 and TRBJ2-2; D is undetermined. Germline V gene data show CDR1 as SNHLY and CDR2 as FYNNEI. V lost 4 bases and J lost 4, with 7 bases in between. This CDR3 is built from 13 residues. The CDR3 sequence is CASSVGLTGELFF. Here the CDR3 DNA reads TGTGCCAGCAGTGTGGGCCTCACCGGGGAGCTGTTTTTT.

This clone was observed a handful of times. The rearrangement joins TRBV7-9 to TRBJ1-1, with 7 nucleotides matching TRBD1. The V and J ends lost 5 bases and 6 bases, in that order; junction bases with no gene match: 3. This CDR3 comprises 12 residues. CDR1 and CDR2 (germline): SEHNR, FQNEAQ (reference sequence). CDR3 residues: CASSGDSAEAFF. CDR3 sequence (DNA): TGTGCCAGCAGCGGGGACAGCGCTGAAGCTTTCTTT.

This sequence joins TRBV25-1 and TRBJ1-4; maybe TRBD1 (6 bases). V was shortened by 5 bases and J by 8 bases, with 12 bases between the two germline ends. The CDR3 runs to 13 residues. Germline V gives CDR1 MGHDK, CDR2 SYGVNS. CDR3 in DNA: TGTGCCAGCAGTCAGGGGAAACGAGAAAAACTGTTTTTT. Encoded protein: CASSQGKREKLFF. The whole variable domain, filled in from reference TRBV25-1 and TRBJ1-4, reads EADIYQTPRYLVIGTGKKITLECSQTMGHDKMYWYQQDPGMELHLIHYSYGVNSTEKGDLSSESTVSRIRTEHFPLTLESARPSHTSQYLCASSQGKREKLFFGSGTQLSVL.

This chain connects TRBV5-6 to TRBJ1-2, with 11 bases aligning to TRBD1. CDR3 length: 15 residues. V trimming: 4 bases; J trimming: 7 bases; junction bases outside the gene matches: 9. Germline CDR1 is SGHDT and CDR2 is YYEEEE. The CDR3 region has the DNA TGTGCCAGCAGCACTAGGGACAGGGGGTCGTTTGGCTACACCTTC. Translated, it gives CASSTRDRGSFGYTF.

CDR3 protein: CATSGPGQALSGNTIYF. In DNA, the CDR3 is TGTGCCACCAGCGGACCGGGACAGGCTCTCTCTGGAAACACCATATATTTT. The chain employs TRBV15 and TRBJ1-3; 8 bases agree with TRBD1. The germline V gene has CDR1 LNHNV and CDR2 YYDKDF (reference sequence). The CDR3 length is 17 residues. V was clipped by 5 bases and J by 0 bases; unmatched bases: 9.

The chain recombines TRBV2 with TRBJ1-5, with TRBD1 identical over 8 bases. CDR1 and CDR2 from the germline V gene are SNHLY and FYNNEI. The CDR3 totals 15 residues. V lost 4 bases, J lost 4 bases, and 6 bases stayed unmatched. CDR3 sequence reads: CASSGGGDRNQPQHF. The CDR3 DNA follows: TGTGCCAGCAGTGGCGGGGGGGACAGGAATCAGCCCCAGCATTTT.

The genes are TRBV13 and TRBJ2-3; 8 positions agree with TRBD2. Germline loops: CDR1 PRHDT, CDR2 FYEKMQ (reference sequence). This CDR3 has 13 amino acids. V lost 5 bases and J lost 11; bases outside the gene matches: 9. The CDR3 DNA reads as TGTGCCAGCAGCCCTAAACTGGGACTAGTGCAGTATTTT. It is translated as CASSPKLGLVQYF.

J is TRBJ1-4 and V is TRBV28; 12 nucleotides match TRBD1. The junction had 4 bases not matched to a gene; V was cut back by 4 bases and J by 4 bases. CDR1 is MDHEN, CDR2 SYDVKM, per germline. The CDR3 is 16 residues long. The CDR3 nucleotides are TGTGCCAGCAGTTCCGGGACAGGGGGCGTTAATGAAAAACTGTTTTTT. This encodes CASSSGTGGVNEKLFF.

The chain couples TRBV6-5 to TRBJ1-3; 10 bases fit TRBD1. The CDR3 spans 16 residues. Looked up from germline, CDR1 is MNHEY and CDR2 is SVGAGI. V lost 0 bases and J lost 9; bases outside the gene matches: 8. The CDR3 spells CASSYSTTGGGGTIYF. Here the CDR3 DNA reads TGTGCCAGCAGTTACTCCACGACAGGGGGCGGAGGCACCATATATTTT.

This clone came up a few times. V is TRBV27 and J is TRBJ1-2; 7 positions agree with TRBD1. The CDR3 length is 14 residues. Trimming cost V 3 bases and J 5 bases; bases outside gene matches: 6. Germline CDR1 is MNHEY and CDR2 is SMNVEV (reference sequence). CDR3 sequence: CASSFSTGKYGYTF. For the CDR3, the DNA is TGTGCCAGCAGTTTTTCGACAGGGAAGTATGGCTACACCTTC.

V usage is TRBV18 and J usage is TRBJ1-1, with D perhaps TRBD1 (5 bases). V lost 0 bases, J lost 12 bases, and 14 bases lay in between. There are 13 residues in the CDR3. The germline V gene has CDR1 KGHSH and CDR2 LQKENI. The CDR3, as DNA: TGTGCCAGCTCACCACCGACTCGACAGACAACTTTCTTT. Translation: CASSPPTRQTTFF.

V gene TRBV27 combines with J gene TRBJ2-5, with 7 bases matching TRBD2. The CDR3 consists of 14 residues. The J segment lost 5 bases and the V segment lost 0 bases, leaving 3 bases of the junction unmatched. Germline lookup yields CDR1 MNHEY and CDR2 SMNVEV (reference sequence). The CDR3 bases are TGTGCCAGCAGTTTATCGGGGGGGAGGGAGACCCAGTACTTC. This encodes CASSLSGGRETQYF.

The chain combines TRBV5-5 with TRBJ2-7; 11 bases map to TRBD1. CDR1 SGHKS and CDR2 YYEKEE come from the germline V gene (reference sequence). This CDR3 is 16 amino acids long. Germline trimming cut 0 bases from V and 4 bases from J; bases unmatched to any gene: 6. CDR3 nucleotide sequence: TGTGCCAGCAGCTTGGCTAACGGACAGGGGGCGTACGAGCAGTACTTC. Protein: CASSLANGQGAYEQYF.

The rearrangement joins TRBV10-3 to TRBJ2-2, with 7 bases fitting TRBD2. The trim removed 6 bases at V and 1 base at J, leaving 5 bases unmatched. CDR1 is ENHRY, CDR2 SYGVKD, per germline. The CDR3 spans 15 residues. This CDR3 is CAISPGGMNTGELFF. In DNA form, the CDR3 reads TGTGCCATCAGCCCCGGGGGGATGAACACCGGGGAGCTGTTTTTT.

The J gene is TRBJ2-5, the V gene TRBV2; the match to TRBD2 covers 13 bases. CDR3 length: 16 amino acids. Per the germline V gene, CDR1 is SNHLY and CDR2 is FYNNEI. Trimming removed 6 bases from V and 4 bases from J; junction bases left unmatched: 8. The CDR3 bases are TGTGCCAGCAGGCGGACTAGCGGGAGCGGAGGAGAGACCCAGTACTTC. Encoded protein: CASRRTSGSGGETQYF.

Concerning this clone: The junction departs from the called germline gene at one end, perhaps through a read error. The rearrangement uses TRBV7-6 and TRBJ2-5, with D possibly being TRBD2 (6 bases). The CDR3 loop spans 15 amino acids. CDR1 is SGHVS and CDR2 is FNYEAQ in the germline V gene. For the CDR3, the DNA is TGTGCTAGCAGCTCGGTACGGGGGTTACAAGAGACCCAGTACTTC. It codes for CASSSVRGLQETQYF.

The chain joins TRBV11-2 to TRBJ2-2; no clear D. The germline V gene has CDR1 SGHAT and CDR2 FQNNGV. V shed 4 bases and J shed 0 bases, with 12 bases lying between them. CDR3 length: 16 amino acids. CDR3 in DNA: TGTGCCAGCAGCTCCCAGGTGGGCGCGAACACCGGGGAGCTGTTTTTT. This sequence encodes CASSSQVGANTGELFF.

The chain couples TRBV5-1 to TRBJ2-5; D is possibly TRBD2 (6 bases). The length of the CDR3 is 16 residues. The V and J ends lost 3 bases and 2 bases respectively, with 17 bases between them. Germline-derived CDR1 and CDR2 are SGHRS and YFSETQ. CDR3 amino acids: CASSSPLTSMQETQYF. The CDR3 DNA reads as TGCGCCAGCAGCTCCCCCTTGACTAGTATGCAAGAGACCCAGTACTTC. Full variable domain (remainder filled in from reference TRBV5-1 and TRBJ2-5): KAGVTQTPRYLIKTRGQQVTLSCSPISGHRSVSWYQQTPGQGLQFLFEYFSETQRNKGNFPGRFSGRQFSNSRSEMNVSTLELGDSALYLCASSSPLTSMQETQYFGPGTRLLVL.

This clone was counted a single time. The rearrangement joins TRBV6-4 to TRBJ2-4, with 9 bases that match TRBD1. Germline V gene sequence: CDR1 MRHNA, CDR2 SNTAGT. The junction had 7 bases not matched to a gene; V was cut back by 3 bases and J by 7 bases. The CDR3 length is 15 residues. CDR3 nucleotides: TGTGCCAGCAGTGATATTAAGACAGGGGGGAACATTCAGTACTTC. Residues: CASSDIKTGGNIQYF.

The chain combines TRBV6-5 with TRBJ1-3; D gene ambiguous. This CDR3 region has 14 residues. Germline V gene lookup returns CDR1 MNHEY and CDR2 SVGAGI. The V end lost 0 bases, the J end lost 8 bases, and 11 bases lay between the germline ends. CDR3 residues: CASSYSMVGDTIYF. For the CDR3, the DNA is TGTGCCAGCAGTTACTCGATGGTCGGAGACACCATATATTTT.

CDR3 coding DNA: TGTGCCAGCCCACCCGGGGAGCGGGAGTGGGAGACCCAGTACTTC. As protein: CASPPGEREWETQYF. The chain has TRBV2 and TRBJ2-5, with TRBD2 matching 8 bases. Germline V CDR1 and CDR2: SNHLY, FYNNEI. After removal of 8 bases from V and 5 bases from J, the junction contained 13 bases not matched to a gene. This CDR3 has 15 amino acids.

The genes are TRBV18 and TRBJ1-2; D is undetermined. The CDR3 spans 14 residues. Trimming shortened V by 6 bases and J by 4 bases, and 15 bases separated the two germline ends. Germline assignment: CDR1 KGHSH and CDR2 LQKENI. The CDR3 bases are TGTGCCAGCTCTACCACGGAAGTGGGCTATGGCTACACCTTC. Amino acids: CASSTTEVGYGYTF.

A remark on this clone: Additional DNA sequences in this sample encode the identical CDR3. This chain uses TRBV27 with TRBJ2-7; D not resolved. The CDR3 covers 14 residues. Germline V CDR1 and CDR2: MNHEY, SMNVEV (reference sequence). The ends were cut back, 1 base at V and 1 base at J, with 8 bases in the middle. CDR3 protein: CASSLLGGSYEQYF. The CDR3 coding sequence is TGTGCCAGCAGTTTATTGGGCGGATCCTACGAGCAGTACTTC.

V is TRBV6-1 and J is TRBJ1-5; D gene ambiguous. CDR3 length equals 14 residues. Germline CDR1 and CDR2: MNHNS and SASEGT. V lost 2 bases and J 6 bases, leaving 11 bases between the germline ends. The CDR3 DNA reads as TGTGCCAGCAGTGAAAGGAATTGGGGTCAGCCCCAGCATTTT. Protein product: CASSERNWGQPQHF.

The chain is built from TRBV4-2 and TRBJ2-1; D not resolved. V was trimmed by 0 bases and J by 4 bases, leaving 13 bases between them. This CDR3 is built from 16 residues. Germline V lookup: CDR1 LGHNA, CDR2 YNFKEQ. This CDR3 reads CASSQDPRSEYNEQFF. CDR3 in DNA: TGTGCCAGCAGCCAAGATCCGAGGAGCGAGTACAATGAGCAGTTCTTC.